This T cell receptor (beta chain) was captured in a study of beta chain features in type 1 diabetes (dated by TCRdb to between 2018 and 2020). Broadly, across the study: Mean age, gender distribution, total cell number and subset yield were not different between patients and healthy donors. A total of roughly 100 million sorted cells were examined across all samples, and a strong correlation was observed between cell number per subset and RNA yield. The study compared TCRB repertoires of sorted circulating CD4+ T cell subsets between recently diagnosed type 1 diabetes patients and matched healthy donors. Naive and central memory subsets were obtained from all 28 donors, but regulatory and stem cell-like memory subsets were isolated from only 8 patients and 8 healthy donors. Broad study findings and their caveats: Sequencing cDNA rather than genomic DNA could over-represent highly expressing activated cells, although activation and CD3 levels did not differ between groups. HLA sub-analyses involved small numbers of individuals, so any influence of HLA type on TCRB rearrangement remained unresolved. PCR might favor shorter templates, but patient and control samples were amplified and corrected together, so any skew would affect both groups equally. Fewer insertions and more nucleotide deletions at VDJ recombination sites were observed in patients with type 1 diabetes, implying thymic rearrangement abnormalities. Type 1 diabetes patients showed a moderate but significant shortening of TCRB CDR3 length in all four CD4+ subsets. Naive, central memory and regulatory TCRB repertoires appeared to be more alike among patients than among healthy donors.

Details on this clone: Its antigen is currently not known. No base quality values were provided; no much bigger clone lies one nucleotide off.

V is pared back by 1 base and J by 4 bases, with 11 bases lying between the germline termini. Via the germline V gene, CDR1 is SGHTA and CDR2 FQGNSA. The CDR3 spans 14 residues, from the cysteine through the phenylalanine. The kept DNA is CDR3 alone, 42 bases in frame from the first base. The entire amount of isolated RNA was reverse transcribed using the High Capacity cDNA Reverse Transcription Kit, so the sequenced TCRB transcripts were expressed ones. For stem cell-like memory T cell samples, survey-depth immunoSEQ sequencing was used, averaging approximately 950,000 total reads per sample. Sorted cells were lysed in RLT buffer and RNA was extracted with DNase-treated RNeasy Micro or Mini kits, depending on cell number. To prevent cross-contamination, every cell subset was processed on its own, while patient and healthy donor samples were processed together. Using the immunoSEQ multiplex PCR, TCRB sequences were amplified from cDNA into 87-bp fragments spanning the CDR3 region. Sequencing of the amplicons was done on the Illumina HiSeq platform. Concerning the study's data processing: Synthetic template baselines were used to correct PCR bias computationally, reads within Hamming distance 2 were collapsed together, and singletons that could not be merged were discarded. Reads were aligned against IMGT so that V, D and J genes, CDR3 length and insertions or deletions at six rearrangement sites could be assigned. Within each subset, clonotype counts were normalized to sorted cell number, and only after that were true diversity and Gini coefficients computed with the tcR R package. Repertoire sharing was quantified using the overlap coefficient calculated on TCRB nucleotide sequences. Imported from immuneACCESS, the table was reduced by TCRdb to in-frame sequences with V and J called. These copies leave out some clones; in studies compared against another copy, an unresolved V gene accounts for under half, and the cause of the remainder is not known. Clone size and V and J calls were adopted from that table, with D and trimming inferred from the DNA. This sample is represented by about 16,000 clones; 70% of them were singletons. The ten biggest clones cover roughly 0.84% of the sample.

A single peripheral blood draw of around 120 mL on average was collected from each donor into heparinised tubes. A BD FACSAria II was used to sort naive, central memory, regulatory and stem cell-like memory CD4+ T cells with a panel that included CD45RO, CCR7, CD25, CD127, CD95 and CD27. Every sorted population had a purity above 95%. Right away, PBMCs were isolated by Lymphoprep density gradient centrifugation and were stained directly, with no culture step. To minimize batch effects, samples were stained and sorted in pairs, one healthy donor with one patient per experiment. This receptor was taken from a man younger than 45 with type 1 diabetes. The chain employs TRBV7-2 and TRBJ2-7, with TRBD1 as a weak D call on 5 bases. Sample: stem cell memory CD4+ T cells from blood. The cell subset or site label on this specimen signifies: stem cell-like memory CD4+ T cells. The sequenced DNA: TGTGCCAGCAGCTTAGAGGGGCTTTATTACGAGCAGTACTTC. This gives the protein CASSLEGLYYEQYF.